This T cell receptor (beta chain) appears in the sequencing data of a study of T cells after posttransplantation cyclophosphamide. Busulfan-fludarabine conditioning, marrow transplant, and cyclophosphamide on days +3 and +4 were administered. Findings of the study overall: After PTCy, TRB diversity resembled that of CNI/methotrexate controls. Blood and skin or GI T cell repertoires showed limited TRB overlap. Later blood repertoires were often dominated by clones from the donor CD8+ memory compartment.

V dropped 10 bases and J dropped 3 bases, with 12 bases sitting between them. CDR1 is LNHDA and CDR2 is SQIVND in the germline V gene (reference sequence). This CDR3 is built from 12 residues. As for this clone: Its antigen is undetermined.

Produced via immunoSEQ multiplex PCR; TCRdb's table is partial and in-frame only. The sample has tens of thousands of clones; around 85% are singletons. The chain couples TRBV19 to TRBJ2-5, with D possibly being TRBD1 (5 bases). The starting material was PBMCs, obtained after allogeneic stem cell transplant with posttransplant cyclophosphamide. This clonotype originated in a female patient between 25 and 45 years old who received an allogeneic stem cell transplant from an unrelated donor, was CMV-positive, and had no GVHD. Some T cells may trace back to the graft donor. Here the CDR3 DNA reads TGTGCCACTGGACATGGAAAAGAGACCCAGTACTTC. This sequence encodes CATGHGKETQYF.